The 16 T cell receptor beta chains in this list originate from one sample, sequenced in a study of T cells after yellow fever vaccination (dated by TCRdb to the late 2010s). In light of the paper, this sample's treatment or condition label describes: live attenuated yellow fever vaccine strain. Receptor libraries were prepared by 5' RACE. For sequencing, an Illumina HiSeq 2500 was employed. TCRdb reanalyzed the raw reads on its own, using fastp at Q25 for trimming and MiXCR for clone calling, and kept in-frame beta chains. Under each unique CDR3 protein, matching rows form one entry showing the most common genes and DNA. The sample table holds around 46,000 distinct CDR3 sequences, of which about 7% were seen once. The top ten clonotypes cover approximately 15% of the sample. Source: CD8+ T cells not binding an NS4B(214-222) dextramer, sorted from PBMCs, taken 45 days after the yellow fever booster vaccination. Interpreted using the paper, the cell subset or site label stands for: NS4B epitope dextramer-negative CD8 T cells. These receptors were obtained from a man aged 25-45 years who received the YFV17D yellow fever vaccine.

This clonotype was picked up many times. V gene TRBV3-1 combines with J gene TRBJ2-7, with D maybe TRBD2 (5 bases). Germline CDR1 LGHDT, CDR2 YNNKEL (reference sequence). V lost 3 bases, J lost 3 bases, and 9 bases lay in between. The CDR3 spans 13 residues. The CDR3 loop reads CASSQAGGYEQYF. For the CDR3, the DNA is TGTGCCAGCAGCCAGGCCGGAGGCTACGAGCAGTACTTC.

This clonotype was observed a handful of times. The chain is built from TRBV7-2 and TRBJ2-7, with 7 bases matching TRBD2. J was trimmed by 3 bases and V by 8 bases; bases with no gene match: 16. This CDR3 has 16 residues. Germline lookup yields CDR1 SGHTA and CDR2 FQGNSA. The CDR3 is CASLLSPGGGLYEQYF. CDR3 in DNA: TGTGCCAGCTTGCTTAGCCCCGGGGGAGGGCTCTACGAGCAGTACTTC. The full variable domain, rest sourced from reference TRBV7-2 and TRBJ2-7, is GAGVSQSPSNKVTEKGKDVELRCDPISGHTALYWYRQSLGQGLEFLIYFQGNSAPDKSGLPSDRFSAERTGGSVSTLTIQRTQQEDSAVYLCASLLSPGGGLYEQYFGPGTRLTVT.

There are many counts of this clonotype. This chain connects TRBV4-2 to TRBJ2-2; possible D gene TRBD1, 5 bases. V was pared by 1 base and J by 5 bases, with 14 bases between. Germline V gene sequence: CDR1 LGHNA, CDR2 YNFKEQ. The CDR3 consists of 16 residues. In nucleotides, the CDR3 is TGTGCCAGCAGCCAAGTCGGCAGGGAACATACCGGGGAGCTGTTTTTT. Translation: CASSQVGREHTGELFF.

A few counts support this clonotype. The genes are TRBV5-1 and TRBJ2-7; 9 bases are a match to TRBD2. The CDR3 covers 18 residues. Germline V lookup: CDR1 SGHRS, CDR2 YFSETQ. Unmatched junction bases numbered 18, after V lost 4 bases and J lost 4 bases. The CDR3 loop reads CASSPDPRGGGRVYEQYF. The CDR3 nucleotides read TGCGCCAGCAGCCCCGACCCCAGGGGTGGCGGGAGGGTGTACGAGCAGTACTTC.

This clonotype was observed at least ten times. The genes are TRBV6-5 and TRBJ2-1; 15 positions match TRBD2. Trimming at V came to 6 bases and at J to 7 bases, leaving 13 bases not matched to a gene. Germline loops: CDR1 MNHEY, CDR2 SVGAGI. The CDR3 consists of 18 residues. The DNA of the CDR3 is TGTGCCAGCAGCCCCTCGCTGTATGGACTAGCGGGGGGGAATGAGCAGTTCTTC. It yields the protein CASSPSLYGLAGGNEQFF.

This clonotype was counted at least ten times. This chain connects TRBV29-1 to TRBJ2-1; D not resolved. V lost 7 bases, J lost 8 bases, and 21 bases lay in between. The CDR3 contains 14 residues. Germline V gene sequence: CDR1 SQVTM, CDR2 ANQGSEA. For the CDR3, the DNA is TGCAGCGGAGTGGGCACCACACACATGGATGAGCAGTTCTTC. Protein: CSGVGTTHMDEQFF.

This clonotype was found many times. The chain recombines TRBV7-9 with TRBJ2-5; either TRBD1 or TRBD2 may fit D (5 bases each). This CDR3 region has 13 residues. Germline CDR1 is SEHNR and CDR2 is FQNEAQ (reference sequence). V lost 10 bases to trimming and J lost 5 bases, with 17 bases between them. The CDR3 here is CAIRRDLRETQYF. The DNA for the CDR3 is TGTGCCATCCGAAGGGACCTGCGGGAGACCCAGTACTTC.

This clonotype was picked up many times. The V and J genes are TRBV7-8 and TRBJ2-3, with D perhaps matching TRBD2 (6 bases). There are 17 residues in the CDR3. Germline-derived CDR1 and CDR2 are SGHVS and FQNEAQ. Trimming cost V 1 base and J 1 base, with 15 bases left between them. CDR3 sequence reads: CASSLGLALLRTDTQYF. The CDR3 DNA follows: TGTGCCAGCAGCTTAGGGCTAGCGTTACTTCGCACAGATACGCAGTATTTT. The whole variable domain, filled in from reference TRBV7-8 and TRBJ2-3, reads GAGVSQSPRYKVAKRGQDVALRCDPISGHVSLFWYQQALGQGPEFLTYFQNEAQLDKSGLPSDRFFAERPEGSVSTLKIQRTQQEDSAVYLCASSLGLALLRTDTQYFGPGTRLTVL.

This clonotype has ten or more counts. This chain uses TRBV6-2 or TRBV6-3 with TRBJ2-3; 7 positions agree with TRBD2. This CDR3 contains 16 residues. V trimming: 5 bases; J trimming: 2 bases; junction bases outside the gene matches: 10. CDR1 and CDR2 (germline): MNHEY, SVGEGT. The CDR3 nucleotides read TGTGCCAGCAGTGACCCGCGGGACTACATCACAGATACGCAGTATTTT. It codes for CASSDPRDYITDTQYF.

This clonotype has more than one count but fewer than ten. This chain connects TRBV11-1 to TRBJ2-1; 8 positions match TRBD2. J lost 3 bases, V lost 2 bases, and 12 bases had no gene match. Germline V lookup: CDR1 SGHAT, CDR2 FQDESV (reference sequence). The CDR3 is made up of 18 amino acids. The CDR3 spells CASSLPRGAGDFYNEQFF. Written as DNA, the CDR3 is TGTGCCAGCAGCTTACCTCGGGGAGCGGGAGATTTCTACAATGAGCAGTTCTTC.

This clonotype was seen many times. The chain has TRBV6-5 and TRBJ1-2; D unclear. Trimming took 6 bases from V and 8 from J, leaving 16 bases between them. The CDR3 has 13 amino acids. In germline, CDR1 is MNHEY, CDR2 SVGAGI. DNA of the CDR3: TGTGCCAGCAGCCCCACCGGGTTCGAGGGCTACACCTTC. It codes for CASSPTGFEGYTF.

This clonotype was seen many times. The chain links TRBV6-5 to TRBJ2-1; the D is unclear. With 6 bases removed from V and 4 bases from J, the gap between germline ends came to 7 bases. The CDR3 spans 12 residues. Germline V gene data show CDR1 as MNHEY and CDR2 as SVGAGI. CDR3 sequence reads: CASRKTYNEQFF. CDR3 DNA sequence: TGTGCCAGCAGGAAGACTTACAATGAGCAGTTCTTC.

This clonotype turned up a few times. The rearrangement links TRBV30 to TRBJ2-1; 8 bases align to TRBD2. Losses at the gene ends were 7 bases for V and 8 bases for J; bases not matched to a gene: 10. This CDR3 region has 13 residues. Germline V gene data show CDR1 as GTSNPN and CDR2 as SVGIG (reference sequence). The CDR3 region is CAYSGTRPDEQFF. The CDR3 DNA reads TGTGCCTATTCCGGGACTAGGCCCGATGAGCAGTTCTTC.

This clonotype was found many times. V is TRBV6-4 and J is TRBJ2-1; D remains unclear. V was pared by 2 bases and J by 2 bases, with 4 bases between. Germline V gene data show CDR1 as MRHNA and CDR2 as SNTAGT. The CDR3 is made up of 13 amino acids. In DNA form, the CDR3 reads TGTGCCAGCAGTGACGGGACCTACAATGAGCAGTTCTTC. It encodes CASSDGTYNEQFF.

This clonotype appeared many times. The V call is TRBV27, the J call TRBJ2-1; the match to TRBD2 covers 9 bases. Germline V lookup: CDR1 MNHEY, CDR2 SMNVEV (reference sequence). The CDR3 consists of 15 residues. The V and J ends lost 5 bases and 12 bases, in that order; junction bases with no gene match: 14. The CDR3 bases are TGTGCCAGCAGTCCACCCTTGATAGCGGGAGTTGGGCAGTTCTTC. Residues: CASSPPLIAGVGQFF.

There are a few counts of this clonotype. This chain joins TRBV19 and TRBJ2-7; possible D gene TRBD2, 6 bases. The germline V gene encodes CDR1 LNHDA and CDR2 SQIVND (reference sequence). Trimming took off 8 bases at V and 1 base at J, with 12 bases between the two ends. The CDR3 is made up of 13 amino acids. The chain's CDR3 is CASSYGSSYEQYF. The CDR3 DNA sequence: TGTGCCAGTTCCTACGGGAGTTCCTACGAGCAGTACTTC.